This T cell receptor beta chain is from a study of blood T cell repertoires in COVID-19. Cohort allocation depended upon clinical history that participants reported. Symptom resolution, clearance, or two negative PCRs marked the recovered donors of Cohort 3. The CDR3 totals 14 residues. Germline values: CDR1 MNHNS, CDR2 SASEGT. Between the trimmed V and J ends, which lost 1 base and 7 bases, there was a span of 13 bases. The method was immunoSEQ multiplex PCR; TCRdb's version includes in-frame clones alone and lacks a portion of them. The table has roughly 250,000 clones, around 87% seen once. This sequence was found in a woman aged 45-59 years who had recovered from COVID-19. The chain carries TRBV6-1 and TRBJ1-2, with no clear D. The sample consisted of PBMCs or T cells enriched from blood (not recorded which). CDR3 region: CASSEDWAGLGYTF. Here the CDR3 DNA reads TGTGCCAGCAGTGAAGATTGGGCAGGACTTGGCTACACCTTC.